The 16 T cell receptor beta chains listed next were all sequenced from one sample in a study of immune evolution from preneoplasia to lung adenocarcinoma. Some clones are missing from TCRdb's copy, which holds only in-frame ones; the method was immunoSEQ multiplex PCR. The sample shows a few thousand clones, 75% to 85% of them seen only once. The sequencing input was FFPE normal lung tissue adjacent to the tumor. These receptors were collected from a person in their fifties with lung adenocarcinoma.

V is TRBV2 and J is TRBJ1-4, with 7 bases fitting TRBD1. The CDR3 sequence is 15 residues long. Germline V gives CDR1 SNHLY, CDR2 FYNNEI. Trimming removed 5 bases from V and 0 bases from J; junction bases left unmatched: 3. CDR3: CASSFQGATNEKLFF. The DNA for the CDR3 is TGTGCCAGCAGTTTTCAGGGGGCAACTAATGAAAAACTGTTTTTT.

The rearrangement joins TRBV5-1 to TRBJ2-2, with 9 nucleotides matching TRBD2. This CDR3 contains 18 residues. Germline CDR1 SGHRS, CDR2 YFSETQ. Unmatched junction bases numbered 17, after V lost 4 bases and J lost 7 bases. CDR3 sequence reads: CASSQSMSREGQSGELFF. As DNA, the CDR3 is TGCGCCAGCAGCCAATCGATGTCGCGGGAGGGCCAAAGCGGGGAGCTGTTTTTT.

The chain employs TRBV4-2 and TRBJ2-7; possibly TRBD1 or TRBD2 for D (5 bases each). CDR1 is LGHNA, CDR2 YNFKEQ, per germline. CDR3 length: 15 residues. V was pared by 4 bases and J by 2 bases, with 15 bases between. CDR3 region: CASSRVGTGPYEQYF. CDR3 nucleotides: TGTGCCAGCAGCCGCGTCGGGACGGGACCCTACGAGCAGTACTTC.

V is TRBV7-2 and J is TRBJ2-7; 8 nucleotides match TRBD2. The CDR3 runs to 15 residues. Looked up from germline, CDR1 is SGHTA and CDR2 is FQGNSA. V was pared by 5 bases and J by 3 bases, with 9 bases of the junction left unmatched. The CDR3 DNA follows: TGTGCCAGCAGCCGTACGGAGCGGGAGATCTACGAGCAGTACTTC. It codes for CASSRTEREIYEQYF.

The chain recombines TRBV5-1 with TRBJ1-2; maybe TRBD1 (5 bases). The V end lost 3 bases, the J end lost 4 bases, and 13 bases lay between the germline ends. Germline V gene lookup returns CDR1 SGHRS and CDR2 YFSETQ. The CDR3 length is 14 residues. This CDR3 reads CASSSLEGSYGYTF. CDR3 sequence (DNA): TGCGCCAGCAGCTCCCTTGAGGGGTCCTATGGCTACACCTTC.

The chain is built from TRBV6-1 and TRBJ2-2; 8 bases are a match to TRBD2. With 3 bases clipped from V and 5 bases from J, the junction kept 8 bases outside the gene matches. This CDR3 region has 16 residues. Germline lookup yields CDR1 MNHNS and CDR2 SASEGT. The CDR3: CASSDPGGPRTGELFF. CDR3 nucleotide sequence: TGTGCCAGCAGTGATCCGGGAGGGCCAAGAACCGGGGAGCTGTTTTTT.

The V gene is TRBV7-9, the J gene TRBJ1-1, with unresolved D. Trimming pared 5 bases from V and 1 base from J, leaving 8 bases between. Germline CDR1 is SEHNR and CDR2 is FQNEAQ (reference sequence). The CDR3 runs to 13 residues. The CDR3: CASSPTRNTEAFF. DNA of the CDR3: TGTGCCAGCAGCCCCACAAGGAACACTGAAGCTTTCTTT.

The CDR3 bases are TGTGCCAGCAGCCCGACGACAGGGGGTGATGAAAAACTGTTTTTT. It translates to CASSPTTGGDEKLFF. This rearrangement joins TRBV4-2 to TRBJ1-4; 9 bases map to TRBD1. V lost 4 bases, J lost 6 bases, and 6 bases stayed unmatched. Germline V CDR1 and CDR2: LGHNA, YNFKEQ. The CDR3 is 15 residues long.

The rearrangement uses TRBV30 and TRBJ2-5; D is possibly TRBD2 (8 bases). Germline lookup yields CDR1 GTSNPN and CDR2 SVGIG (reference sequence). Trimming shortened V by 3 bases and J by 4 bases, and 27 bases separated the two germline ends. The CDR3 is 18 residues long. The CDR3 protein is CAWSTTGRLSTSGETQYF. CDR3 bases: TGTGCCTGGAGCACGACAGGGCGATTGTCAACTAGCGGAGAGACCCAGTACTTC.

J is TRBJ2-6 and V is TRBV9; 7 nucleotides align to TRBD1. Trimming cost V 3 bases and J 0 bases; bases outside gene matches: 0. CDR1 is SGDLS and CDR2 is YYNGEE in the germline V gene. The CDR3 consists of 15 residues. The CDR3 sequence: CASSAGGSGANVLTF. In nucleotides, the CDR3 is TGTGCCAGCAGCGCAGGGGGCTCTGGGGCCAACGTCCTGACTTTC.

This clone was seen only once. The chain has TRBV7-2 and TRBJ1-5; TRBD1 matches at 8 bases. CDR1 SGHTA and CDR2 FQGNSA come from the germline V gene. The CDR3 has 15 amino acids. V was clipped by 5 bases and J by 5 bases; unmatched bases: 8. The CDR3 DNA reads TGTGCCAGCAGCACATGGACAGGGCCTGATCAGCCCCAGCATTTT. Translated, it gives CASSTWTGPDQPQHF.

This chain connects TRBV4-2 to TRBJ2-1; TRBD2 matches at 7 bases. Germline-derived CDR1 and CDR2 are LGHNA and YNFKEQ. The V segment lost 0 bases and the J segment 5 bases; nucleotides outside the gene matches: 10. The CDR3 loop spans 17 amino acids. The CDR3 region has the DNA TGTGCCAGCAGCCAAGAGGGGCGTCCTAGCGGAGACAATGAGCAGTTCTTC. It codes for CASSQEGRPSGDNEQFF.

The chain employs TRBV9 and TRBJ2-1; 11 bases agree with TRBD2. In germline, CDR1 is SGDLS, CDR2 YYNGEE. The ends lost 0 bases at V and 10 bases at J; junction bases unmatched: 15. This CDR3 is 18 amino acids long. DNA of the CDR3: TGTGCCAGCAGCGTAGCCCTCCTGGGACTAGCGGAGGGGGACGAGCAGTTCTTC. Its protein is CASSVALLGLAEGDEQFF. The full variable domain, its missing parts supplied by reference TRBV9 and TRBJ2-1, is DSGVTQTPKHLITATGQRVTLRCSPRSGDLSVYWYQQSLDQGLQFLIQYYNGEERAKGNILERFSAQQFPDLHSELNLSSLELGDSALYFCASSVALLGLAEGDEQFFGPGTRLTVL.

The chain is built from TRBV5-1 and TRBJ1-1, with D perhaps TRBD1 (5 bases). This CDR3 spans 14 amino acids. Germline V gives CDR1 SGHRS, CDR2 YFSETQ. Trimming removed 0 bases from V and 3 bases from J, with 9 bases in between. The CDR3 nucleotides read TGCGCCAGCAGCTTGGTTACAGGTGACACTGAAGCTTTCTTT. Its protein product is CASSLVTGDTEAFF.

The V call is TRBV2, the J call TRBJ1-1, with D tentatively TRBD1 (5 bases). Trimming stripped 8 bases from V and 1 base from J, with 11 bases between. The CDR3 is 13 residues long. From germline, CDR1 is SNHLY and CDR2 FYNNEI. The CDR3 DNA follows: TGTGCCAGCCGGGGGACCACGAACACTGAAGCTTTCTTT. Translated, it gives CASRGTTNTEAFF. Combining the CDR3 with reference TRBV2 and TRBJ1-1 gives the whole variable domain EPEVTQTPSHQVTQMGQEVILRCVPISNHLYFYWYRQILGQKVEFLVSFYNNEISEKSEIFDDQFSVERPDGSNFTLKIRSTKLEDSAMYFCASRGTTNTEAFFGQGTRLTVV.

This clone was picked up a small number of times. CDR3 coding DNA: TGTGCCAGTGAAAGCGGGTCCCTGGAGACCCAGTACTTC. Translated: CASESGSLETQYF. The V gene is TRBV6-1, the J gene TRBJ2-5; TRBD2 is a possible D gene (6 bases). V lost 9 bases, J lost 5 bases, and 16 bases lay in between. This CDR3 contains 13 residues. Germline V gives CDR1 MNHNS, CDR2 SASEGT.